This T cell receptor beta chain was identified in a study of shared clonotypes between healthy human individuals. Study-level findings and limits: The study generally estimated greater richness for naive than memory subsets. Clonotype sharing across donors was expected to vary with sequencing depth.

A remark on this clone: Its antigen is still unknown. This sample includes further DNA sequences coding for the same CDR3.

Germline V gene data show CDR1 as MGHRA and CDR2 as YSYEKL. V was clipped by 3 bases and J by 1 base; unmatched bases: 6. CDR3 length equals 16 residues. Terminally differentiated effector memory CD45RA+ cells were left out of the naive CD8 fraction, which was CD45RO-negative and positively selected for CCR7. It was across several immunoSEQ plates that each subset's genomic DNA was evenly split. As originally analysed: There were no quality scores in the junction-only immunoSEQ sequences, so filtering differed. Data came from immunoSEQ multiplex PCR; TCRdb stores just in-frame clones and leaves some out. Clonal size and the V and J genes are those of that table, whereas D and trimming came from the DNA. The data show just over 2,000,000 clones, with about 95% seen just once and 0.85% to 1.3% held by the top ten.

What was sequenced was naive CD8+ T cells sorted from blood. J is TRBJ2-3 and V is TRBV4-1; 8 nucleotides line up with TRBD2. The sequence was obtained from a man younger than 35 in good health. The DNA for the CDR3 is TGCGCCAGCAGCCAGGCTGCGGGGGGACGCACAGATACGCAGTATTTT. Its translation: CASSQAAGGRTDTQYF.